The TCR beta chain under discussion was sequenced for a study of CD8 T cells in ankylosing spondylitis. General observations from the study: There was a TCR beta motif, made of roughly eight highly homologous variants, that appeared characteristic of ankylosing spondylitis blood. Reports of some motif variants in reactive arthritis synovial fluid and blood predate this one.

A quantitative 5'-RACE method, one with molecular barcodes, was used to make TCR beta libraries. MiXCR, applied by TCRdb to the 5' RACE reads, yields one record per CDR3 protein. The sample holds about 400,000 distinct CDR3 sequences, 20% to 25% seen once. CDR3 size: 14 residues. The V gene's germline CDR1 is SQVTM and CDR2 ANQGSEA. V was pared by 2 bases and J by 0 bases, with 10 bases between. This clonotype has a handful of counts. The antigen remains unidentified. The V call is TRBV29-1, the J call TRBJ1-1; D remains unclear. Sequencing used blood, either unsorted or a sorted T cell fraction (not recorded which). The source is a male donor with ankylosing spondylitis. CDR3 nucleotides: TGCAGCGTTGAACGTACGACTATGAACACTGAAGCTTTCTTT. As protein: CSVERTTMNTEAFF.